The 23 T cell receptor beta chains reported below all come from one sample, sequenced in a study of T cells after yellow fever vaccination. TCRdb itself ran the 5' RACE reads through MiXCR, one entry per CDR3 protein. Of 300,000 to 350,000 distinct CDR3 sequences in the sample, roughly 4.3% were seen once. The sample here was PBMCs, taken 5 days after the yellow fever booster vaccination. These receptors were obtained from a man younger than 30 who received the YFV17D yellow fever vaccine.

This clonotype appeared many times. This chain connects TRBV7-8 to TRBJ1-4; no clear D gene. V lost 5 bases and J lost 5, with 15 bases in between. The germline V gene has CDR1 SGHVS and CDR2 FQNEAQ. The CDR3 covers 15 residues. This CDR3 reads CASSLVAVLNEKLFF. The CDR3 DNA sequence: TGTGCCAGCAGCCTCGTAGCGGTTCTCAATGAAAAACTGTTTTTT.

This clonotype was found a few times. This sequence joins TRBV29-1 and TRBJ2-3; 7 bases line up with TRBD1. The germline V gene has CDR1 SQVTM and CDR2 ANQGSEA. The J segment lost 4 bases and the V segment lost 3 bases, leaving 4 bases of the junction unmatched. This CDR3 spans 13 amino acids. CDR3 protein: CSVDEDRSDTQYF. CDR3 sequence (DNA): TGCAGCGTTGATGAGGACAGGTCAGATACGCAGTATTTT.

This clonotype came up a few times. The CDR3 loop reads CASSLDTISYNEQFF. In nucleotides, the CDR3 is TGCGCCAGCAGCTTGGATACAATCTCCTACAATGAGCAGTTCTTC. The chain uses TRBV5-1 and TRBJ2-1; D not certain. Germline V CDR1 and CDR2: SGHRS, YFSETQ. V was clipped by 0 bases and J by 0 bases, with 7 bases between them. The CDR3 loop spans 15 amino acids.

The rearrangement joins TRBV5-1 to TRBJ2-5; 11 bases fit TRBD2. Germline-derived CDR1 and CDR2 are SGHRS and YFSETQ. V shed 0 bases and J 5 bases; nucleotides not matched to a gene: 6. The CDR3 has 16 amino acids. CDR3 coding DNA: TGCGCCAGCAGCTTGGCCTTGACTAGCGGGGAGGAGACCCAGTACTTC. Its protein is CASSLALTSGEETQYF.

The sample holds a few counts of this clonotype. The chain couples TRBV25-1 to TRBJ1-1; D not certain. The CDR3 contains 13 residues. The V end was cut by 1 base, the J end by 7 bases, with 10 bases between. CDR1 is MGHDK, CDR2 SYGVNS, per germline. The CDR3 DNA reads TGTGCCAGCAGTGAATCTGAAGGGAATGAAGCTTTCTTT. Protein sequence: CASSESEGNEAFF.

CDR3 in DNA: TGCGCCAGCAGCCAAGATCCTTTGGGACACCTCTCTGGAAACACCATATATTTT. It codes for CASSQDPLGHLSGNTIYF. V gene TRBV4-3 combines with J gene TRBJ1-3; perhaps TRBD1 as D (6 bases). CDR1 is LGHNA, CDR2 YSLEER, per germline. The CDR3 spans 18 residues. Trimming pared 0 bases from V and 0 bases from J, leaving 15 bases between.

This clonotype is medium-sized (0.01 to 0.1%) within its sample. The chain has TRBV5-1 and TRBJ2-3, with 13 bases that match TRBD2. Per the germline V gene, CDR1 is SGHRS and CDR2 is YFSETQ. The CDR3 runs 17 residues. J gave up 4 bases and V 3 bases, and 8 bases lay outside the gene matches. CDR3: CASSSLGTSGGADTQYF. The CDR3 region has the DNA TGCGCCAGCAGCTCTTTAGGTACTAGCGGGGGGGCAGATACGCAGTATTTT.

The V gene is TRBV19, the J gene TRBJ2-1, with 8 nucleotides matching TRBD1. V lost 3 bases, J lost 6 bases, and 7 bases stayed unmatched. Germline V gene lookup returns CDR1 LNHDA and CDR2 SQIVND (reference sequence). CDR3 length: 15 amino acids. The CDR3 bases are TGTGCCAGTAGTATTATGGACAGGGACATCAATGAGCAGTTCTTC. Its translation: CASSIMDRDINEQFF.

The chain links TRBV20-1 to TRBJ1-2; D gene unclear. With 0 bases removed from V and 7 bases from J, the gap between germline ends came to 12 bases. In germline, CDR1 is DFQATT, CDR2 SNEGSKA (reference sequence). The CDR3 has 13 residues. The chain's CDR3 is CSAREQEWGGYTF. The CDR3 DNA follows: TGCAGTGCTAGAGAGCAGGAATGGGGTGGCTACACCTTC.

CDR3 sequence reads: CASSLDLQGVYGYTF. In DNA, the CDR3 is TGTGCCAGCAGTTTAGACCTACAGGGTGTGTATGGCTACACCTTC. V gene TRBV12-3 or TRBV12-4 combines with J gene TRBJ1-2; D is possibly TRBD1 (6 bases). The CDR3 loop spans 15 amino acids. The V and J ends lost 1 base and 5 bases respectively, with 14 bases between them.

This clonotype was seen a few times. The chain links TRBV5-1 to TRBJ2-4, with 7 nucleotides matching TRBD2. CDR1 SGHRS and CDR2 YFSETQ come from the germline V gene. Trimming took 4 bases from V and 11 from J; bases not matched to a gene: 15. The CDR3 runs to 15 residues. The CDR3 DNA sequence: TGCGCCAGCAGCGGGGGACTATCGCGTGTAAATGTTCAGTACTTC. This gives the protein CASSGGLSRVNVQYF.

This clonotype was counted only a few times. The chain couples TRBV4-1 to TRBJ2-3; D unclear. Per the germline V gene, CDR1 is MGHRA and CDR2 is YSYEKL. V lost 7 bases and J lost 6, with 8 bases in between. CDR3 length equals 11 residues. CDR3 bases: TGCGCCAGCACCAACGGGGATACGCAGTATTTT. This translates into CASTNGDTQYF.

This clonotype appeared many times. The chain carries TRBV9 and TRBJ1-2, with no clear D. The V and J ends lost 4 bases and 4 bases respectively, with 14 bases between them. Germline V gene sequence: CDR1 SGDLS, CDR2 YYNGEE. The CDR3 extends over 14 amino acids. The CDR3 coding sequence is TGTGCCAGCAGCTCCAAGCCCGGACCCTATGGCTACACCTTC. Protein product: CASSSKPGPYGYTF.

This clonotype has more than one count but fewer than ten. This chain links TRBV5-1 with TRBJ2-3; perhaps TRBD1 as D (5 bases). Germline V lookup: CDR1 SGHRS, CDR2 YFSETQ. V was pared by 1 base and J by 2 bases, with 11 bases between. The CDR3 is made up of 15 amino acids. The CDR3 loop is CASSLRFRVTDTQYF. The CDR3 region has the DNA TGCGCCAGCAGCTTGAGGTTCAGGGTCACAGATACGCAGTATTTT.

This clonotype was recorded many times. The CDR3 protein is CASSQDGRGSADTQYF. CDR3 bases: TGCGCCAGCAGCCAAGACGGGCGGGGGTCGGCGGATACGCAGTATTTT. The rearrangement uses TRBV4-3 and TRBJ2-3; 7 positions match TRBD2. V lost 0 bases to trimming and J lost 6 bases; unmatched junction nucleotides: 9. Germline V gene sequence: CDR1 LGHNA, CDR2 YSLEER. The CDR3 covers 16 residues.

This clonotype was counted ten times or more. The chain uses TRBV5-1 and TRBJ2-7, with TRBD1 identical over 7 bases. The CDR3 loop spans 13 amino acids. The germline V gene has CDR1 SGHRS and CDR2 YFSETQ. The J segment lost 5 bases and the V segment lost 3 bases, leaving 5 bases of the junction unmatched. This CDR3 is CASSSTGLDEQYV. In DNA, the CDR3 is TGCGCCAGCAGCTCGACAGGGCTGGACGAGCAGTACGTC.

The rearrangement joins TRBV9 to TRBJ2-5; maybe TRBD1 (6 bases). There are 14 residues in the CDR3. Trimming shortened V by 2 bases and J by 4 bases, and 12 bases separated the two germline ends. CDR1 is SGDLS and CDR2 is YYNGEE in the germline V gene. CDR3 sequence reads: CASSVKGTLETQYF. The CDR3 region has the DNA TGTGCCAGCAGCGTGAAGGGGACACTAGAGACCCAGTACTTC.

The chain joins TRBV3-1 to TRBJ1-2; 11 nucleotides match TRBD1. The length of the CDR3 is 19 residues. Germline-derived CDR1 and CDR2 are LGHDT and YNNKEL (reference sequence). The V segment lost 0 bases and the J segment 3 bases; nucleotides outside the gene matches: 12. The CDR3 coding sequence is TGTGCCAGCAGCCAAGAGCGGCGGACAGGGGGCTTTCAGGACTATGGCTACACCTTC. Translation: CASSQERRTGGFQDYGYTF.

The chain uses TRBV28 and TRBJ2-4; 7 nucleotides match TRBD1. V lost 3 bases to trimming and J lost 8 bases; unmatched junction nucleotides: 7. The CDR3 has 14 amino acids. Germline assignment: CDR1 MDHEN and CDR2 SYDVKM. The CDR3 coding sequence is TGTGCCAGCAGTTTCTACAGGGGAGTGGACATTCAGTACTTC. It translates to CASSFYRGVDIQYF.

This clonotype was recorded a few times. The genes are TRBV2 and TRBJ2-4, with D hard to call. Trimming removed 10 bases at V and 5 bases at J, with 15 bases between. Germline CDR1 reads SNHLY; CDR2 reads FYNNEI. CDR3 size: 13 residues. The CDR3 here is CATAGIEENIQYF. CDR3 coding DNA: TGTGCCACCGCTGGGATCGAAGAAAACATTCAGTACTTC.

This clonotype was found a few times. The rearrangement uses TRBV19 and TRBJ1-5; perhaps TRBD1 as D (5 bases). The ends were cut back, 7 bases at V and 0 bases at J, with 22 bases in the middle. This CDR3 has 18 amino acids. CDR1 is LNHDA and CDR2 is SQIVND in the germline V gene (reference sequence). CDR3 loop: CASIDGAGPLYSNQPQHF. The CDR3 DNA reads TGTGCCAGTATAGATGGGGCAGGGCCTCTTTATAGCAATCAGCCCCAGCATTTT. The complete variable domain, with remaining parts taken from reference TRBV19 and TRBJ1-5, reads DGGITQSPKYLFRKEGQNVTLSCEQNLNHDAMYWYRQDPGQGLRLIYYSQIVNDFQKGDIAEGYSVSREKKESFPLTVTSAQKNPTAFYLCASIDGAGPLYSNQPQHFGDGTRLSIL.

This clonotype has at least ten counts. The chain is built from TRBV4-3 and TRBJ2-3; D is uncertain. The germline CDR1 and CDR2 sequences are LGHNA and YSLEER. Trimming stripped 0 bases from V and 7 bases from J, with 14 bases between. The CDR3 is 15 amino acids. The CDR3 spells CASSQEGSSLHTQYF. The CDR3 nucleotides are TGCGCCAGCAGCCAAGAAGGGTCTAGTCTTCATACGCAGTATTTT.

This clonotype was counted between two and nine times. The chain has TRBV13 and TRBJ1-1; perhaps TRBD1 as D (5 bases). The CDR3 sequence is 17 residues long. V shed 5 bases and J shed 1 base, with 20 bases lying between them. CDR1 and CDR2 (germline): PRHDT, FYEKMQ (reference sequence). CDR3 amino acids: CASSPGGWGERNTEAFF. Here the CDR3 DNA reads TGTGCCAGCAGCCCAGGAGGTTGGGGGGAGAGGAACACTGAAGCTTTCTTT.